The TCR beta chain described here comes from a study of post-analysis software for immune sequencing data. Overall study context: Relapsing-remitting, secondary progressive and progressive-relapsing multiple sclerosis courses were included. Study observations and caveats: Diversity measured as normalized Chao1 was significantly lower in multiple sclerosis patients than in controls. The authors found that F measure strongly co-clustered same-batch samples. TRBV5-6, TRBV5-1 and TRBV20-1 were among several TRBV segments more frequent in patients than controls.

cDNA libraries of TCR beta carried unique molecular identifiers. A single record per CDR3 protein comes from TCRdb applying MiXCR to the PCR reads. The table has hundreds of thousands of distinct CDR3 sequences, 25% to 30% seen once. Only a few counts were recorded for this clonotype. As yet, its antigen is unknown. This CDR3 has 16 residues. Germline V gene data show CDR1 as ENHRY and CDR2 as SYGVKD. Trimming took 6 bases from V and 7 from J, leaving 22 bases between them. V is TRBV10-3 and J is TRBJ2-1, with a possible D match to TRBD1 (6 bases). The TCR was taken from a girl aged 5 to 17 with multiple sclerosis. The sequencing sample was made of blood. The CDR3 here is CAISRDYRALGNEQFF. The CDR3 DNA sequence: TGTGCCATCAGCAGGGATTACAGGGCATTGGGGAATGAGCAGTTCTTC.